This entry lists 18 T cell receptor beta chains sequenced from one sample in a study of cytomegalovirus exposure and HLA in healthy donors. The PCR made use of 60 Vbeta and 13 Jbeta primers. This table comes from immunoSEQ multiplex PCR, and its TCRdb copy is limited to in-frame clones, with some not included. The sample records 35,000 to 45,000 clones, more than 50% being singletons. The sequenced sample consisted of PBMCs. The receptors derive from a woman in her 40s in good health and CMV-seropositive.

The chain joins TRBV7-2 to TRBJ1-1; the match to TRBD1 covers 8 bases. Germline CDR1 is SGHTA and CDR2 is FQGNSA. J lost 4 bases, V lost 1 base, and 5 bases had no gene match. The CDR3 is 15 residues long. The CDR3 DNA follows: TGTGCCAGCAGCTTAGTTGGACAGGGAGGCACTGAAGCTTTCTTT. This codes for CASSLVGQGGTEAFF.

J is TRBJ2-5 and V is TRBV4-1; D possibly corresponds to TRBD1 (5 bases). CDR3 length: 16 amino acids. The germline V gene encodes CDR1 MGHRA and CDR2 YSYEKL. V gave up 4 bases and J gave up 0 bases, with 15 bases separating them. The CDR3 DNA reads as TGCGCCAGCAGCCCCTATGGGGCTAGATACCAAGAGACCCAGTACTTC. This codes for CASSPYGARYQETQYF.

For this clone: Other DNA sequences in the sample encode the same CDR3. CDR3 nucleotides: TGTGCCAGCAGTGGACAGGGGAACACTGAAGCTTTCTTT. This encodes CASSGQGNTEAFF. The genes are TRBV2 and TRBJ1-1; TRBD1 aligns across 7 bases. Germline V gene lookup returns CDR1 SNHLY and CDR2 FYNNEI. Trimming at V came to 4 bases and at J to 1 base, leaving 0 bases not matched to a gene. The CDR3 totals 13 residues.

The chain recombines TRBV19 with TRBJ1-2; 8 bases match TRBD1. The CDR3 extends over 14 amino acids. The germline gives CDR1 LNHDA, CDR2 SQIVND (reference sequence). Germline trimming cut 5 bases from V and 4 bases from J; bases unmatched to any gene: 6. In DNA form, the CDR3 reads TGTGCCAGTAGTCTAGGACAGGGTCCCTATGGCTACACCTTC. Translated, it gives CASSLGQGPYGYTF.

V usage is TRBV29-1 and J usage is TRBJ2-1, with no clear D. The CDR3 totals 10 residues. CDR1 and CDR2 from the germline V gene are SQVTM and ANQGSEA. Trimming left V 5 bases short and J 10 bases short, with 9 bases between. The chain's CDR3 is CSVQTSEQFF. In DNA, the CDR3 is TGCAGCGTTCAGACAAGCGAGCAGTTCTTC.

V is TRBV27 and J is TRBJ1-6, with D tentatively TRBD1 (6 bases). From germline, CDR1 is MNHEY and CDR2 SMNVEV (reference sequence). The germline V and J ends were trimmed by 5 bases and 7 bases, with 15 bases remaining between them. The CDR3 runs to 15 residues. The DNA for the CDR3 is TGTGCCAGCAGTGCCAGACAGGCCCAGAATTCACCCCTCCACTTT. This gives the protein CASSARQAQNSPLHF.

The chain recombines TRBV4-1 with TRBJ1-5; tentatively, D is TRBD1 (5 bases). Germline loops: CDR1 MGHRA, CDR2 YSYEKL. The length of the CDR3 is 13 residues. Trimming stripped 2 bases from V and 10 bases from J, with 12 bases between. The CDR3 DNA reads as TGCGCCAGCAGCCAACAGGCAGGGTATCCCCAGCATTTT. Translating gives CASSQQAGYPQHF.

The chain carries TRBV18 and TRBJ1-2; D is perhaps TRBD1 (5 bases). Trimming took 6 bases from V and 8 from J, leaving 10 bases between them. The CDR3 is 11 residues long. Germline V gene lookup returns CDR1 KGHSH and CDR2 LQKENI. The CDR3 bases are TGTGCCAGCTCCGACAGATACGGCTACACCTTC. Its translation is CASSDRYGYTF.

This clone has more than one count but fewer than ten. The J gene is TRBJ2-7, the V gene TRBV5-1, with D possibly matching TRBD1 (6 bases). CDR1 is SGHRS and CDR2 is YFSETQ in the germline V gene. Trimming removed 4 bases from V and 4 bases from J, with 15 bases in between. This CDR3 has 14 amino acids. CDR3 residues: CASSLGADFYEQYF. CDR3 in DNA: TGCGCCAGCAGCCTGGGGGCCGATTTTTACGAGCAGTACTTC. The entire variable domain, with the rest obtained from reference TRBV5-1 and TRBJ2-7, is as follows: KAGVTQTPRYLIKTRGQQVTLSCSPISGHRSVSWYQQTPGQGLQFLFEYFSETQRNKGNFPGRFSGRQFSNSRSEMNVSTLELGDSALYLCASSLGADFYEQYFGPGTRLTVT.

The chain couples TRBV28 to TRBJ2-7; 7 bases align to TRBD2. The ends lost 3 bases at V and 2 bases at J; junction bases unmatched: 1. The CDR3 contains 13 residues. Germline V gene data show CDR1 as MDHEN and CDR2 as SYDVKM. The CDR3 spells CASSFRGAYEQYF. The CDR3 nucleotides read TGTGCCAGCAGTTTTCGGGGGGCCTACGAGCAGTACTTC.

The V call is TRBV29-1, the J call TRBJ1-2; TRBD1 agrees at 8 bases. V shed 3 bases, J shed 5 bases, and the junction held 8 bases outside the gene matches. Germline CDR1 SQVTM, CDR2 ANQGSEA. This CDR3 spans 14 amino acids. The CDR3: CSVERSTGVYGYTF. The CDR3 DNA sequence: TGCAGCGTTGAGAGGTCGACAGGGGTTTATGGCTACACCTTC.

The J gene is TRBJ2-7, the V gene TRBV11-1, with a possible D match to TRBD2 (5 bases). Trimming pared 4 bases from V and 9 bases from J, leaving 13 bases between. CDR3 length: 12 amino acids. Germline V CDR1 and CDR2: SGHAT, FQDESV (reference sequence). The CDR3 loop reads CASSSSGDVQYF. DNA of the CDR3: TGTGCCAGCAGCTCCTCCGGGGATGTGCAGTACTTC.

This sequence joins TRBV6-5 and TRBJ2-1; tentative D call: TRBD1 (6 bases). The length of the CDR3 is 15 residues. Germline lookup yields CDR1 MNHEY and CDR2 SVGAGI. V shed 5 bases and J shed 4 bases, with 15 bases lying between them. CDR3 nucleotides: TGTGCCAGCAGTGGGGGCAGCTCAGGGTACAATGAGCAGTTCTTC. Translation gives CASSGGSSGYNEQFF.

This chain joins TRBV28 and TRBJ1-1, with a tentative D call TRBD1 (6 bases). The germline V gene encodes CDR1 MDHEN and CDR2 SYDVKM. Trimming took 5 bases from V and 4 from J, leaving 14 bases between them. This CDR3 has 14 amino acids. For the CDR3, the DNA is TGTGCCAGCAGTCTGCCAGGGGCCCGCACTGAAGCTTTCTTT. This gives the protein CASSLPGARTEAFF.

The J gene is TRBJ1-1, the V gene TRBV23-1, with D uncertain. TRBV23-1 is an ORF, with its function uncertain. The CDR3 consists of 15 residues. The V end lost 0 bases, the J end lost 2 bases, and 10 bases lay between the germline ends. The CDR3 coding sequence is TGCGCCAGCAGTCAATCGCGGGGTGAAAACACTGAAGCTTTCTTT. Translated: CASSQSRGENTEAFF.

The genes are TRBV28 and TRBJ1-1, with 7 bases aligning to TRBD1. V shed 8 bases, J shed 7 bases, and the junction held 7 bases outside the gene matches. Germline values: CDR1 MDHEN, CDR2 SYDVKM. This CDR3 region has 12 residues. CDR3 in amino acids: CASRRGIDEAFF. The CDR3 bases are TGTGCCAGCCGCAGGGGGATTGATGAAGCTTTCTTT.

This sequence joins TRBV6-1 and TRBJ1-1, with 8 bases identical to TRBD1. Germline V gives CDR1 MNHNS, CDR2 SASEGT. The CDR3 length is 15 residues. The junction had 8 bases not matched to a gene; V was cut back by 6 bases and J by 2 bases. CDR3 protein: CASSPRTGFNTEAFF. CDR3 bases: TGTGCCAGCAGCCCTAGGACAGGGTTCAACACTGAAGCTTTCTTT.

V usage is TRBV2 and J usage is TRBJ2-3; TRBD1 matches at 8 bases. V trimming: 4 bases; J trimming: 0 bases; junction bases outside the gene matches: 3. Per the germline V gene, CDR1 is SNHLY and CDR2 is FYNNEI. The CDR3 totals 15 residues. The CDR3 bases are TGTGCCAGCAGTGTGCAGGGGGCTAGCACAGATACGCAGTATTTT. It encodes CASSVQGASTDTQYF.